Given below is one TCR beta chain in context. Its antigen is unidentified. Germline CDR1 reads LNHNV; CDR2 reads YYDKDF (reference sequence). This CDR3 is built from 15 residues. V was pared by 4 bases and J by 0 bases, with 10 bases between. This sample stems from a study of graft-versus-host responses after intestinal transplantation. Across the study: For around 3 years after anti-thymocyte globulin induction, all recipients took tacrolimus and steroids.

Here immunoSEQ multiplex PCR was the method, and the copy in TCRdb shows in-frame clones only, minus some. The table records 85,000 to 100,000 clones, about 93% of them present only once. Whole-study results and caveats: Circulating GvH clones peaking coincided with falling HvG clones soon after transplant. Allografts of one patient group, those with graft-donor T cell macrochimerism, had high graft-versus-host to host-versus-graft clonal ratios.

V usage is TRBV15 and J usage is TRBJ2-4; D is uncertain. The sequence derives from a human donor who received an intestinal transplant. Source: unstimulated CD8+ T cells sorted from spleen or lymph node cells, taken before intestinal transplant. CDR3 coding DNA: TGTGCCACCAGCATAGTAGCCCTAGCCAAAAACATTCAGTACTTC. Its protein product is CATSIVALAKNIQYF.